A selection of T cell receptor beta chains follows, all from one sample in a study of response to subunit inactivated influenza vaccine. One entry per CDR3 protein, called by TCRdb with MiXCR from the RT-PCR reads. The sample has about 480,000 distinct CDR3 sequences; roughly 9.8% are singletons. The starting material was PBMCs from blood, obtained roughly 48 days after vaccination. These receptors all stem from a man aged 45-65 years who received an inactivated influenza vaccine. Both conserved end residues are part of each CDR3. A D gene is named only where the DNA matches it firmly. Size values are once, few and many counts, or a class for expanded clones, and some rows have none.

TRBV7-8	.	many	16	TRBJ2-3	TGTGCCAGCAGCATTCAGGCTATCCATTTCACAGATACGCAGTATTTT	CASSIQAIHFTDTQYF
TRBV7-6	.	few	18	TRBJ1-3	TGTGCCAGCAGCTTAGATGTGGGGGGGCCTGGCTCTGGAAACACCATATATTTT	CASSLDVGGPGSGNTIYF
TRBV3-1	.	.	13	TRBJ1-6	TGTGCCAGCAGCCAAGTCGGTGGAGGACCCCTCCACTTT	CASSQVGGGPLHF
TRBV15	.	.	15	TRBJ2-7	TGTGCCACCAGCCCCTCCTTTGGCCCGGGGTACGAGCAGTACTTC	CATSPSFGPGYEQYF
TRBV28	.	many	12	TRBJ2-1	TGTGCCAGCAGTTACGGACGTAGCAGGCAGTTCTTC	CASSYGRSRQFF
TRBV3-1	.	once	13	TRBJ2-3	TGTGCCAGCTCCCCTGCGGATCCAGATACGCAGTATTTT	CASSPADPDTQYF
TRBV5-1	.	few	15	TRBJ2-2	TGCGCCAGCAGCTTCTTGACCTTTGGCGCCGGGGAGCTGTTTTTT	CASSFLTFGAGELFF
TRBV7-2	TRBD1	many	13	TRBJ1-5	TGTGCCAGCAGAGGACAGGCCAATCAGCCCCAGCATTTT	CASRGQANQPQHF
TRBV5-1	TRBD1	few	14	TRBJ1-4	TGCGCCAGCACCTGGGGAGGGGGCGAAGAAAAACTGTTTTTT	CASTWGGGEEKLFF
TRBV3-1	TRBD2	few	16	TRBJ2-1	TGTGCCAGCAGCCAGGGACTAGCGGGAGGCCCCAATGAGCAGTTCTTC	CASSQGLAGGPNEQFF